The next 23 T cell receptor beta chains were all read from a single sample in a study of post-analysis software for immune sequencing data. Antigens of these TCRs are unknown. Whole-study results and caveats: Included in a set of several TRBV segments more frequent in patients than controls were TRBV5-6, TRBV5-1 and TRBV20-1.

Researchers reported that TCR beta cDNA libraries carried unique molecular identifiers. TCRdb itself ran the PCR reads through MiXCR, one entry per CDR3 protein. The sample gives fewer than 550,000 distinct CDR3 sequences, around a third of which show up once; less than 6% is in the top ten. The sequenced sample consisted of blood. These receptors all stem from a girl aged 2 to 17 with multiple sclerosis.

The chain links TRBV4-1 to TRBJ1-2; 7 positions match TRBD1. Unmatched junction bases numbered 8, after V lost 5 bases and J lost 8 bases. The germline CDR1 and CDR2 sequences are MGHRA and YSYEKL. This CDR3 has 13 amino acids. CDR3 residues: CASSGTGEFGYTF. DNA for the CDR3: TGCGCCAGCAGCGGCACAGGGGAATTCGGCTACACCTTC.

The count of this clonotype is one. This chain joins TRBV27 and TRBJ2-2, with 9 bases matching TRBD2. The CDR3 is made up of 15 amino acids. From germline, CDR1 is MNHEY and CDR2 SMNVEV (reference sequence). Trimming removed 10 bases from V and 6 bases from J; junction bases left unmatched: 12. CDR3 loop: CATAGGQFRSGELFF. CDR3 in DNA: TGTGCCACCGCGGGGGGGCAGTTTCGCTCCGGGGAGCTGTTTTTT.

Worth noting for this clonotype: One end of the junction is discordant with germline, which a read error may explain. The V and J genes are TRBV6-6 and TRBJ2-3; possibly TRBD2 for D (6 bases). The CDR3 extends over 13 amino acids. The germline V gene encodes CDR1 MNHNY and CDR2 SVGAGI (reference sequence). In DNA, the CDR3 is TGTGCCAGCAGGCGGGACTCCGCGGATACGCGGTATTTT. Its protein product is CASRRDSADTRYF.

The genes are TRBV7-3 and TRBJ1-1; D not certain. This CDR3 has 14 amino acids. The ends were cut back, 2 bases at V and 1 base at J, with 8 bases in the middle. The germline gives CDR1 SGHTA, CDR2 FQGTGA. CDR3 bases: TGTGCCAGCAGCTTATCAGCAGGGAACACTGAAGCTTTCTTT. It is translated as CASSLSAGNTEAFF.

There are a few counts of this clonotype. The rearrangement links TRBV12-3 or TRBV12-4 to TRBJ2-5; D not resolved. Deletions cut 6 bases from V and 5 bases from J, with 19 bases between. This CDR3 contains 15 residues. In nucleotides, the CDR3 is TGTGCCAGCAGATCCACCGCACGGTTGGAGGAGACCCAGTACTTC. As protein: CASRSTARLEETQYF.

This clonotype was seen a few times. The V call is TRBV20-1, the J call TRBJ2-1; 7 bases align to TRBD1. The germline CDR1 and CDR2 sequences are DFQATT and SNEGSKA (reference sequence). The CDR3 has 12 residues. Trimming at V came to 6 bases and at J to 10 bases, leaving 9 bases not matched to a gene. The CDR3 sequence is CSAITGAREQFF. The CDR3 DNA sequence: TGCAGTGCCATTACAGGGGCCCGCGAGCAGTTCTTC.

This clonotype was picked up a small number of times. The chain links TRBV4-2 to TRBJ1-2; a weak D match, TRBD1 (6 bases). CDR3 size: 13 residues. Germline V lookup: CDR1 LGHNA, CDR2 YNFKEQ. The germline V and J ends were trimmed by 0 bases and 6 bases, with 8 bases remaining between them. CDR3 in amino acids: CASSQDSGDGYTF. The CDR3 region has the DNA TGTGCCAGCAGCCAAGATTCAGGGGATGGCTACACCTTC.

The chain links TRBV7-9 to TRBJ2-1, with 11 nucleotides matching TRBD1. CDR1 is SEHNR and CDR2 is FQNEAQ in the germline V gene (reference sequence). CDR3 length equals 15 residues. With 4 bases clipped from V and 10 bases from J, the junction kept 9 bases outside the gene matches. In DNA form, the CDR3 reads TGTGCCAGCAGCTACGGGGACAGGGGGACCTACGAGCAGTTCTTC. Translation gives CASSYGDRGTYEQFF.

In this sample, this clonotype turned up once. The genes are TRBV20-1 and TRBJ1-2, with no clear D. Germline V gives CDR1 DFQATT, CDR2 SNEGSKA (reference sequence). The V end was cut by 1 base, the J end by 8 bases, with 11 bases between. The CDR3 length is 12 residues. The CDR3 loop is CSARVSVDGYTF. For the CDR3, the DNA is TGCAGTGCTAGAGTTTCGGTAGACGGCTACACCTTC.

The chain carries TRBV12-3 or TRBV12-4 and TRBJ2-5; D remains unclear. V dropped 0 bases and J dropped 4 bases, with 6 bases sitting between them. There are 13 residues in the CDR3. CDR3 protein: CASSLAKGETQYF. For the CDR3, the DNA is TGTGCCAGCAGTTTAGCGAAGGGAGAGACCCAGTACTTC.

The chain uses TRBV6-5 and TRBJ2-4, with D tentatively TRBD1 (9 bases). Per germline, CDR1 MNHEY and CDR2 SVGAGI. V was clipped by 1 base and J by 2 bases, with 24 bases between them. The CDR3 length is 20 residues. In DNA, the CDR3 is TGTGCCAGCAGTTACTATGGACAGGGGACCTCGGGGGGGTCCAAAAACATTCAGTACTTC. This sequence encodes CASSYYGQGTSGGSKNIQYF.

This clonotype was counted between two and nine times. V gene TRBV7-4 combines with J gene TRBJ2-7; TRBD1 matches at 7 bases. Germline CDR1 and CDR2: SGHVT and SQSDAQ. The CDR3 is 16 amino acids. Losses at the gene ends were 0 bases for V and 2 bases for J; bases not matched to a gene: 7. The DNA of the CDR3 is TGTGCCAGCAGCTTAGCGCCCGAGGACAGGCCCTACGAGCAGTACTTC. This encodes CASSLAPEDRPYEQYF. Variable domain in full (rest from reference TRBV7-4 and TRBJ2-7): GAGVSQSPRYKVAKRGRDVALRCDSISGHVTLYWYRQTLGQGSEVLTYSQSDAQRDKSGRPSGRFSAERPERSVSTLKIQRTEQGDSAVYLCASSLAPEDRPYEQYFGPGTRLTVT.

This clonotype was found a few times. This chain connects TRBV9 to TRBJ1-2; tentatively, D is TRBD1 (5 bases). Trimming took 0 bases from V and 8 from J, leaving 20 bases between them. The CDR3 is 16 residues long. CDR1 and CDR2 (germline): SGDLS, YYNGEE. CDR3 region: CASSVALGTVVTGYTF. CDR3 in DNA: TGTGCCAGCAGCGTAGCCCTGGGGACGGTTGTAACGGGCTACACCTTC.

This chain joins TRBV28 and TRBJ2-1; D is tentatively TRBD1 or TRBD2 (5 bases each). V was shortened by 5 bases and J by 4 bases, with 15 bases between the two germline ends. The germline CDR1 and CDR2 sequences are MDHEN and SYDVKM. This CDR3 has 15 amino acids. CDR3 protein: CASSVSGTPYNEQFF. Here the CDR3 DNA reads TGTGCCAGCAGTGTTTCGGGGACCCCGTACAATGAGCAGTTCTTC.

A few counts support this clonotype. V gene TRBV12-3 or TRBV12-4 combines with J gene TRBJ2-1, with D perhaps being TRBD1 or TRBD2 (5 bases each). CDR3 length equals 16 residues. The V gene lost 4 bases and the J gene lost 3 bases, with 16 bases spanning the gap. CDR3 residues: CASSSIPGTGYNEQFF. The DNA of the CDR3 is TGTGCCAGCAGTTCAATCCCAGGGACCGGCTACAATGAGCAGTTCTTC.

This clonotype has a handful of counts. The genes are TRBV12-3 or TRBV12-4 and TRBJ2-3; 9 positions agree with TRBD2. Germline trimming cut 6 bases from V and 5 bases from J; bases unmatched to any gene: 12. The CDR3 sequence is 16 residues long. CDR3 coding DNA: TGTGCCAGCAGGTCGCTGGGGCGGGGGGGCGGAGATACGCAGTATTTT. Its protein product is CASRSLGRGGGDTQYF.

The chain carries TRBV20-1 and TRBJ2-1; 12 positions match TRBD2. With V trimmed by 0 bases and J by 10 bases, 10 bases remained unmatched. The length of the CDR3 is 16 residues. Germline V gene sequence: CDR1 DFQATT, CDR2 SNEGSKA (reference sequence). DNA for the CDR3: TGCAGTGCTAGAGATCCCCGACTAGCGGGGGCCGTGGAGCAGTTCTTC. It encodes CSARDPRLAGAVEQFF.

This clonotype was counted ten times or more. V gene TRBV5-1 combines with J gene TRBJ2-7; maybe TRBD1 (6 bases). The germline V gene has CDR1 SGHRS and CDR2 YFSETQ. Trimming cost V 5 bases and J 3 bases, with 18 bases left between them. The length of the CDR3 is 15 residues. The CDR3: CASRSEQGFGYEQYF. The CDR3 DNA is TGCGCCAGCAGATCGGAACAGGGTTTCGGCTACGAGCAGTACTTC. Looking up the rest from reference TRBV5-1 and TRBJ2-7 gives the full variable domain: KAGVTQTPRYLIKTRGQQVTLSCSPISGHRSVSWYQQTPGQGLQFLFEYFSETQRNKGNFPGRFSGRQFSNSRSEMNVSTLELGDSALYLCASRSEQGFGYEQYFGPGTRLTVT.

In its sample, this clonotype was seen many times. The chain couples TRBV29-1 to TRBJ1-2; TRBD1 matches 10 bases. The CDR3 spans 14 residues. The J segment lost 3 bases and the V segment lost 6 bases, leaving 7 bases of the junction unmatched. CDR1 SQVTM and CDR2 ANQGSEA come from the germline V gene. The CDR3 protein is CSVVRDRGYYGYTF. The CDR3 coding sequence is TGCAGCGTAGTCCGGGACAGGGGATACTATGGCTACACCTTC.

The sample holds one count of this clonotype. The chain couples TRBV3-1 to TRBJ1-1, with D perhaps matching TRBD1 (5 bases). Germline V lookup: CDR1 LGHDT, CDR2 YNNKEL (reference sequence). V lost 4 bases, J lost 7 bases, and 16 bases lay in between. CDR3 length: 14 amino acids. CDR3 region: CASSRVRVSGEAFF. In DNA, the CDR3 is TGTGCCAGCAGCCGGGTCAGGGTATCCGGTGAAGCTTTCTTT.

This clonotype was counted only a few times. The genes are TRBV6-5 and TRBJ1-5; D possibly corresponds to TRBD1 (5 bases). Germline V gene sequence: CDR1 MNHEY, CDR2 SVGAGI. The V end was cut by 6 bases, the J end by 5 bases, with 14 bases between. This CDR3 contains 14 residues. The CDR3 DNA is TGTGCCAGCAGCAGGGAAGGGAGGTATCAGCCCCAGCATTTT. Translating it yields CASSREGRYQPQHF.

This chain connects TRBV4-1 to TRBJ2-3; TRBD2 matches 9 bases. The germline CDR1 and CDR2 sequences are MGHRA and YSYEKL. The CDR3 is 15 residues long. V lost 2 bases to trimming and J lost 5 bases; unmatched junction nucleotides: 5. CDR3 region: CASSQSGGYRDTQYF. The CDR3 DNA reads TGCGCCAGCAGCCAAAGCGGGGGGTATAGAGATACGCAGTATTTT.

This chain joins TRBV6-1 and TRBJ2-3, with TRBD2 matching over 9 bases. Germline CDR1 MNHNS, CDR2 SASEGT. J gave up 8 bases and V 7 bases, and 10 bases lay outside the gene matches. This CDR3 spans 14 amino acids. The DNA of the CDR3 is TGTGCCAGCACCTCTCGCGGGGGGGCCCGTACGCAGTATTTT. Protein sequence: CASTSRGGARTQYF.